This T cell receptor (beta chain) comes out of a study of blood T cell repertoires in COVID-19 (dated by TCRdb to between 2020 and 2021). In the study overall: Collaborator samples came from the United States, Italy and Spain and covered acute and convalescent phases of COVID-19. The repertoires were made available in a free public database intended to serve as a resource for research on the immune response to SARS-CoV-2. Where available, HLA class I and class II types were taken from metadata supplied by the sample provider and were not determined by assay-based typing. The prospective study material was composed of cDNA or gDNA derived from T cells, B-cell-depleted T cells, or PBMCs. The sample metadata nearly always contained a de-identified subject ID, COVID-19 status, age in years and sex. The dataset comprised deeply sampled blood TCRbeta repertoires from subjects exposed to, actively infected with, or recovered from COVID-19. The samples were drawn from the first 160 participants of the ongoing ImmuneRACE study and from some 1,300 subjects provided by 6 global collaborators.

TCRbeta CDR3 regions were amplified from genomic DNA by means of the immunoSEQ Assay, a bias-controlled multiplex PCR. The study's processing was this. The number of nucleated cells in each sample was estimated from the amplification of reference gene primers within the assay. To quantify the absolute abundance of each unique TCRbeta CDR3 rearrangement, sequence reads were collapsed and filtered. Productive Simpson clonality was computed per sample as the square root of Simpson's diversity index over productive rearrangements. TCRdb provides this immuneACCESS table in a form limited to in-frame rearrangements. Some clones are lacking; in checked studies, under half of them reflect an unresolved V gene, and why the rest are absent is not known. For V, J and clone size, that table is used; D and trimming come from the DNA. Present in this sample are some 150,000 clones, roughly 84% of which were seen just once. The biggest ten clones account for about 1.2% of the sample.

To note about this clone: Its antigen remains unidentified. Per-nucleotide qualities are absent, and no much larger clonotype sits a single base away.

In the germline V gene, CDR1 corresponds to SNHLY and CDR2 to FYNNEI. The CDR3, cysteine through phenylalanine, is 15 amino acids long. The kept DNA is CDR3 alone, 45 bases in frame from the first base. Unmatched junction bases come to 11, with V trimmed by 6 bases and J by 3 bases. The paper's findings and limits, for the study overall: How much clinical and demographic metadata was included differed by source and by participant, and the metadata was provided uncurated.

Samples from volunteer blood donors who had recovered from COVID-19 were contributed by a second Seattle source. The collaborating institutions used their own protocols to collect whole blood in K2EDTA tubes. Collaborator samples were shipped for TCRbeta analysis as frozen whole blood, isolated PBMCs, or DNA extracted from either sample type. This sequence was found in a man in his 60s who had recovered from COVID-19. The sequencing sample was made of peripheral blood. The rearrangement combines TRBV2 with TRBJ2-7, and TRBD1 aligns with 7 junction nucleotides. The DNA sequence follows: TGTGCCAGCAGAACCGGGACAGAGGGCAACTACGAGCAGTACTTC. Its coded protein is CASRTGTEGNYEQYF. The full variable domain, completed from the reference TRBV2 and TRBJ2-7 proteins outside the CDR3, reads EPEVTQTPSHQVTQMGQEVILRCVPISNHLYFYWYRQILGQKVEFLVSFYNNEISEKSEIFDDQFSVERPDGSNFTLKIRSTKLEDSAMYFCASRTGTEGNYEQYFGPGTRLTVT.